Listed below are T cell receptor beta chains from one sample, sequenced in a study of neurological immune-mediated disorders. MiXCR, run by TCRdb on the 5' RACE reads, gives a single entry per CDR3 protein. The table lists fewer than 20,000 distinct CDR3 sequences, about a quarter of them singletons, with about 33% in the top ten. The sample consisted of PBMCs. The receptors shown here come from a man over 45 with HTLV-1-associated myelopathy (HAM/TSP). Both conserved end residues are part of each CDR3. A D gene is named only where the DNA matches it firmly. Not every row has a clone size; where given, it reads once, few, many or a size class.

cdr3_length j_call clone_size d_call v_call cdr3_nt cdr3_aa
14 TRBJ2-3 . TRBD2 TRBV12-5 TGTGCTAGTGGTTTCGGGGGGTGGGCAGATACGCAGTATTTT CASGFGGWADTQYF
14 TRBJ2-7 . TRBD2 TRBV7-2 TGTGCCAGCAGAACTAGCGGGGACGCCTACGAGCAGTACTTC CASRTSGDAYEQYF
14 TRBJ2-3 few TRBD2 TRBV20-1 TGCAGTGCCTCGCCTGCTAGCGGGGGAGATACGCAGTATTTT CSASPASGGDTQYF
15 TRBJ1-1 many . TRBV7-3 TGTGCCAGCAGGTTCCAGGGGATCCCGAACACTGAAGCTTTCTTT CASRFQGIPNTEAFF
14 TRBJ2-5 few . TRBV5-1 TGCGCCAGCAGCTTGGTTGGGGCGGGAGAGACCCAGTACTTC CASSLVGAGETQYF
14 TRBJ1-5 . . TRBV30 TGTGCCTGGAGTTCGGGGACACCCATTCAGCCCCAGCATTTT CAWSSGTPIQPQHF
17 TRBJ2-6 few . TRBV3-1 TGTGCCAGCAGCCAAGAAGAGCCAGGGGCTGGGGCCAACGTCCTGACTTTC CASSQEEPGAGANVLTF
14 TRBJ1-1 . . TRBV5-5 TGTGCCAGCAGCTTGGACCTAGTCAGCACTGAAGCTTTCTTT CASSLDLVSTEAFF
13 TRBJ2-7 . . TRBV6-5 TGTGCCAGCAGTTACTCGACGGGGTACGAGCAGTACTTC CASSYSTGYEQYF
15 TRBJ2-3 once TRBD1 TRBV11-2 TGTGCCAGCAGCTTGACAGGGGTTCCCGCAGATACGCAGTATTTT CASSLTGVPADTQYF
14 TRBJ2-1 . . TRBV7-2 TGTGCCAGCAGCTTAGGTCTAACTTACAATGAGCAGTTCTTC CASSLGLTYNEQFF
15 TRBJ2-3 . . TRBV19 TGTGCCAGTAGTAATCCGGATGGCGGCACAGATACGCAGTATTTT CASSNPDGGTDTQYF
15 TRBJ2-5 medium-sized TRBD1 TRBV29-1 TGCAGCGTTGGGGGACAGGGGCCAAGAAAAGAGACCCAGTACTTC CSVGGQGPRKETQYF
17 TRBJ2-6 few . TRBV6-5 TGTGCCAGCAGTTACTCGATGGGGTTAGCTGGGGCCAACGTCCTGACTTTC CASSYSMGLAGANVLTF
13 TRBJ2-7 . . TRBV19 TGTGCCAGTAGTATGTACGAAGCCTACGAGCAGTACTTC CASSMYEAYEQYF
15 TRBJ2-7 . . TRBV5-1 TGCGCCAGCAGCTTGGGACAGCGGCGACCCTACGAGCAGTACTTC CASSLGQRRPYEQYF
13 TRBJ2-7 few . TRBV3-1 TGTGCCAGCAGCCAAGCTCCAAGGTACGAGCAGTACTTC CASSQAPRYEQYF
11 TRBJ2-1 many . TRBV5-1 TGCGCCAGCAGCTTGGATGCAGGGTGGATCTTC CASSLDAGWIF
13 TRBJ1-5 once . TRBV27 TGTGCCAGCAGTTCAACAGGGTATCAGCCCCAGCATTTT CASSSTGYQPQHF
14 TRBJ2-7 . . TRBV5-1 TGCGCCAGCAGCTTGCTGGGAAGGGGCTACGAGCAGTACTTC CASSLLGRGYEQYF
14 TRBJ1-3 few TRBD1 TRBV20-1 TGCAGTGCTGCCGACAGGGTGAGAGGAAACACCATATATTTT CSAADRVRGNTIYF
16 TRBJ2-5 many TRBD2 TRBV18 TGTGCCAGCTCACCACCGACTAGCGGTCTAGGAGAGACCCAGTACTTC CASSPPTSGLGETQYF
13 TRBJ2-7 . . TRBV5-6 TGTGCCAGCAGCTTGGTGCCAAACTACGAGCAGTACTTC CASSLVPNYEQYF
15 TRBJ2-7 . TRBD1 TRBV7-9 TGTGCCAGCAGCTTAGGGGGACAGGGGTTCTACGAGCAGTACTTC CASSLGGQGFYEQYF
13 TRBJ1-2 . . TRBV20-1 TGCAGTGCCAGGCCTGAAATTAACTATGGCTACACCTTC CSARPEINYGYTF
13 TRBJ2-3 many . TRBV2 TGTGCCAGTCGTACCGGGGCTAAAGATACGCAGTATTTT CASRTGAKDTQYF
17 TRBJ1-4 few . TRBV20-1 TGCAGTGCTAGAGAATGGCGGGGAGGGGCAACTAATGAAAAACTGTTTTTT CSAREWRGGATNEKLFF
11 TRBJ2-1 few . TRBV20-1 TGCAGTGCTAGGGGGTATTATGAGCAGTTCTTC CSARGYYEQFF
17 TRBJ2-1 many TRBD1 TRBV6-1 TGTGCCAGCCGCTTTCCCGGGACAGGGGCCGCTGACAATGAGCAGTTCTTC CASRFPGTGAADNEQFF
15 TRBJ1-1 many TRBD1 TRBV12-3/TRBV12-4 TGTGCCAGCAGCCGGACAGGGGGAGGGGACACTGAAGCTTTCTTT CASSRTGGGDTEAFF
14 TRBJ2-1 . TRBD2 TRBV29-1 TGCAGCGTGATAGGGACTAGCGGGGCCAATGAGCAGTTCTTC CSVIGTSGANEQFF
15 TRBJ2-5 many . TRBV5-1 TGCGCCAGCAGCTTGCTTTCCCAGGTGGCAGAGACCCAGTACTTC CASSLLSQVAETQYF
19 TRBJ2-3 many TRBD2 TRBV20-1 TGCAGTGCCGCACGTGGGGGTGGGGGTCCTCTAGCGGGGTTATATACGCAGTATTTT CSAARGGGGPLAGLYTQYF
11 TRBJ2-7 . . TRBV6-1 TGTGCCAGCAGTCGTCAGTACGAGCAGTACTTC CASSRQYEQYF
16 TRBJ1-1 . . TRBV27 TGTGCCAGCAGTTTATTGTCAACAGGGCTGAACACTGAAGCTTTCTTT CASSLLSTGLNTEAFF
14 TRBJ2-2 . TRBD2 TRBV19 TGTGCCAGTAGAGCTAGCGGGGTCGCCGGGGAGCTGTTTTTT CASRASGVAGELFF
15 TRBJ2-3 few . TRBV7-3 TGTGCCAGCAGCTGGGAGGGGGCTGGCACAGATACGCAGTATTTT CASSWEGAGTDTQYF
16 TRBJ2-3 few TRBD2 TRBV6-2/TRBV6-3 TGTGCCAGCAGTTACTCGACTAGCGGGGGGTCAGATACGCAGTATTTT CASSYSTSGGSDTQYF
14 TRBJ2-5 many . TRBV6-6 TGTGCCAGCAGTTTGACCCGCTCGGGGGAGACCCAGTACTTC CASSLTRSGETQYF
12 TRBJ1-2 once . TRBV7-9 TGTGCCAGCAGCGGCCTCCGGGAGGGCTACACCTTC CASSGLREGYTF
14 TRBJ1-3 many . TRBV12-3/TRBV12-4 TGTGCCAGCAGACAGTCCGCGAAGGGAAACACCATATATTTT CASRQSAKGNTIYF
18 TRBJ2-3 . TRBD2 TRBV7-8 TGTGCCAGCAGCTTAATCGCTAGCGGGGGGACTTCCACAGATACGCAGTATTTT CASSLIASGGTSTDTQYF
13 TRBJ1-2 many . TRBV3-1 TGTGCCAGCAGCGATACCACAGGGCTTGGCTACACCTTC CASSDTTGLGYTF
16 TRBJ2-7 few . TRBV5-1 TGCGCCAGCAGCTTGGCCCTGACAGGTGCAACCTACGAGCAGTACTTC CASSLALTGATYEQYF
15 TRBJ2-1 . TRBD1 TRBV7-2 TGTGCCAGCAGCTTAGGAGGGGGCCAAGGCCACGAGCAGTTCTTC CASSLGGGQGHEQFF